Below, 4 T cell receptor beta chains from the same sample are listed, as sequenced in a study of CD8 T cells in Susac syndrome. RNA totalling about 0.5 to 1 ug underwent reverse transcription with random hexamers. TCRdb fed the immunoSEQ multiplex PCR reads into MiXCR, producing one record per CDR3 protein. The table records hundreds of thousands of distinct CDR3 sequences, approximately 94% of them present only once. The sample was CD4+ T cells from PBMCs. The receptors here all came from a human donor with Susac syndrome.

The chain is built from TRBV27 and TRBJ1-4; 10 bases are a match to TRBD1. This CDR3 is built from 15 residues. V trimming: 5 bases; J trimming: 3 bases; junction bases outside the gene matches: 3. Germline V gene data show CDR1 as MNHEY and CDR2 as SMNVEV (reference sequence). CDR3 region: CASSSGQGANEKLFF. The CDR3 DNA sequence: TGTGCCAGCAGTAGCGGACAGGGGGCTAATGAAAAACTGTTTTTT.

CDR3 sequence reads: CASSPSDRNEKLFF. In DNA, the CDR3 is TGCGCCAGCAGCCCCTCGGACAGGAATGAAAAACTGTTTTTT. This chain links TRBV4-3 with TRBJ1-4; TRBD1 matches 7 bases. V shed 4 bases, J shed 5 bases, and the junction held 4 bases outside the gene matches. The CDR3 spans 14 residues. Looked up from germline, CDR1 is LGHNA and CDR2 is YSLEER.

The rearrangement uses TRBV12-3 or TRBV12-4 and TRBJ1-1, with D unclear. The CDR3 is made up of 17 amino acids. Trimming removed 7 bases at V and 0 bases at J, with 21 bases between. The DNA for the CDR3 is TGTGCCAGCATCGTTGGTCGGACCGGCAACATGAACACTGAAGCTTTCTTT. This codes for CASIVGRTGNMNTEAFF.

The V gene is TRBV28, the J gene TRBJ1-6; 7 positions agree with TRBD1. The CDR3 sequence is 14 residues long. V gave up 7 bases and J gave up 7 bases; unmatched junction bases: 7. CDR1 and CDR2 from the germline V gene are MDHEN and SYDVKM. CDR3 nucleotide sequence: TGTGCCAGCACCCCGCCGGGACAGAATTCACCCCTCCACTTT. It encodes CASTPPGQNSPLHF.